This TCR beta chain originates from a study of vaccination and CD4 T cells after COVID-19. About the study: Two of the convalescents were Hispanic, and convalescents were six males and four females.

This clonotype has just a few counts. Its antigen is as yet unknown. CDR1 and CDR2 from the germline V gene are MNHNS and SASEGT. The germline V and J ends were trimmed by 5 bases and 6 bases, with 19 bases remaining between them. This CDR3 has 15 residues. Treatment meaning: 10-day PBMC culture with coronavirus spike peptide pools or control peptides (ViraFEST assay). Prior to the COVID-19 pandemic (2011-2018), the unexposed donor's CD4+ T cells were collected. T cells were expanded with peptide pools, and expanded clonotypes were identified by TCR sequencing. A negative selection step was used to isolate CD4+ T cells once culture had run for around 11 days. Study-level points and caveats: From a median of about 21 to 38, SARS-CoV-2-reactive clonotypes increased, though not significantly.

Cultured CD4+ T-cell DNA underwent Oncomine TCR Beta short-read sequencing. MiXCR was run by TCRdb on the PCR reads, yielding one entry per CDR3 protein. The sample consists of 9,100 or so distinct CDR3 sequences, about 36% of them appearing once. The receptor's source is a human donor in good health. This chain links TRBV6-1 with TRBJ1-1, with a weak D call TRBD1 (5 bases). The sequenced sample consisted of CD4+ T cells from blood, cultured in vitro. CDR3 sequence (DNA): TGTGCCAGCAGTCTACCCGGACGGTGGGGGGCTGAAGCTTTCTTT. This sequence encodes CASSLPGRWGAEAFF.